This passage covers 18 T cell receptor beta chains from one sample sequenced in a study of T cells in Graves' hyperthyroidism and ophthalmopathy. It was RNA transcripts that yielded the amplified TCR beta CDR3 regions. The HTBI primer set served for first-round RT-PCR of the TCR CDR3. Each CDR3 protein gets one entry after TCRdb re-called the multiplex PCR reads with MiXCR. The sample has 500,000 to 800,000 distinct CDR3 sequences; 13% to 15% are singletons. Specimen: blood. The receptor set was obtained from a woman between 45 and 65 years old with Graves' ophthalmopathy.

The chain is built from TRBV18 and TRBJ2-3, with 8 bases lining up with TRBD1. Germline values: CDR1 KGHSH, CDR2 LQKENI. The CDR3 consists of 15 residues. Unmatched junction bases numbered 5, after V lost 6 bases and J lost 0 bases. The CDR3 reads CASSIDRGSTDTQYF. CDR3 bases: TGTGCCAGCTCGATCGACAGGGGTAGCACAGATACGCAGTATTTT.

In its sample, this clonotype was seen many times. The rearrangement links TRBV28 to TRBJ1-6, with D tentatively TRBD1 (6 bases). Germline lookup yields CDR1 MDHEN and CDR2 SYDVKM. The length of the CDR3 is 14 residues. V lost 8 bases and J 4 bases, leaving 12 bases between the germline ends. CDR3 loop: CASGGRTYNSPLHF. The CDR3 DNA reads TGTGCCAGCGGGGGGCGGACGTATAATTCACCCCTCCACTTT.

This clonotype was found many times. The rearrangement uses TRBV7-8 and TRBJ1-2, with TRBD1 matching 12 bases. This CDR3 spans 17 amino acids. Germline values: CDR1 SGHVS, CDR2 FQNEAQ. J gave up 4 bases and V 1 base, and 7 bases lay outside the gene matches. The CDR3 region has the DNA TGTGCCAGCAGCTTAGGGGGACAGGGGGCGCGACCCTATGGCTACACCTTC. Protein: CASSLGGQGARPYGYTF.

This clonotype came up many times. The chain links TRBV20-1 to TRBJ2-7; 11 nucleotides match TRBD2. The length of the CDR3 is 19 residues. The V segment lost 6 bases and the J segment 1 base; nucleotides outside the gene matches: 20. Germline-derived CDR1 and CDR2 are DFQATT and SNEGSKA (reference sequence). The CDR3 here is CSAPNLGASGRTGSYEQYF. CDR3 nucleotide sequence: TGCAGTGCCCCAAATCTTGGGGCTAGCGGGAGGACGGGGTCCTACGAGCAGTACTTC.

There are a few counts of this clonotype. CDR3 sequence: CASSDDRGGVLLYYEQYF. The DNA of the CDR3 is TGTGCCAGCAGCGATGACAGGGGGGGGGTCCTCCTCTACTACGAGCAGTACTTC. This rearrangement joins TRBV6-2 or TRBV6-3 to TRBJ2-7; 9 bases are a match to TRBD1. Per germline, CDR1 MNHEY and CDR2 SVGEGT. This CDR3 has 18 amino acids. V shed 6 bases, J shed 3 bases, and the junction held 18 bases outside the gene matches.

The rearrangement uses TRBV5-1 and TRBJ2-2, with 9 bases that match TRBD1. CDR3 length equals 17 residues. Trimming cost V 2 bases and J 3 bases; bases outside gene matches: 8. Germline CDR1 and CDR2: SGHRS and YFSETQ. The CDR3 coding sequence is TGCGCCAGCAGCTTCCAGACAGGGGGGGGAGACACCGGGGAGCTGTTTTTT. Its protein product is CASSFQTGGGDTGELFF.

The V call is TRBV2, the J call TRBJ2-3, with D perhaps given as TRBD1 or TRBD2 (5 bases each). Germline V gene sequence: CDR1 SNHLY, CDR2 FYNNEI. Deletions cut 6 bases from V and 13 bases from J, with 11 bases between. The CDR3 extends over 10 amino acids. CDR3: CASRGTQKYF. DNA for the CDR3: TGTGCCAGCAGGGGGACGCAGAAGTATTTT.

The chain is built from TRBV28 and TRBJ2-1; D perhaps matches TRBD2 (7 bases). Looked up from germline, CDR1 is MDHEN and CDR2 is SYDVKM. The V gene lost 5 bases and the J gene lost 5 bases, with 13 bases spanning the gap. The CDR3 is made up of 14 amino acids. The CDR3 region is CASSRGRAHNEQFF. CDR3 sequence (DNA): TGTGCCAGCAGTAGGGGGAGGGCCCACAATGAGCAGTTCTTC. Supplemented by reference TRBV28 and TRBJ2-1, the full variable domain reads DVKVTQSSRYLVKRTGEKVFLECVQDMDHENMFWYRQDPGLGLRLIYFSYDVKMKEKGDIPEGYSVSREKKERFSLILESASTNQTSMYLCASSRGRAHNEQFFGPGTRLTVL.

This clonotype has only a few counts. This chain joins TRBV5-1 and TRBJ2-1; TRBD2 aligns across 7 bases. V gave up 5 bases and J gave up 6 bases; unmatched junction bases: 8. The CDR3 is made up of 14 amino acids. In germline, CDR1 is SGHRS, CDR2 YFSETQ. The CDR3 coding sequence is TGCGCCAGCAGAATCCTAGCGGACTTCAATGAGCAGTTCTTC. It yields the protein CASRILADFNEQFF.

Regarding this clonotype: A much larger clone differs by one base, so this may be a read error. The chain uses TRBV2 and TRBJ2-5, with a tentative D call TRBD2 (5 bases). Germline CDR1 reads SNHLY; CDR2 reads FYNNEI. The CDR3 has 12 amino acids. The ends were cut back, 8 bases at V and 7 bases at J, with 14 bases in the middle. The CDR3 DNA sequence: TGTGCCAGCCTCGACCGGGAACGGACCCAGTACTTC. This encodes CASLDRERTQYF.

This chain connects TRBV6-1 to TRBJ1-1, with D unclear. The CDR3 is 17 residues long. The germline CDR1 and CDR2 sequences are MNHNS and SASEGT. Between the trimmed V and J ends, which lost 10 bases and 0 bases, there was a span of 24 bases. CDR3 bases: TGTGCCACCCGTTTTGGCATTTCGTTAATATTGAACACTGAAGCTTTCTTT. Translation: CATRFGISLILNTEAFF.

CDR3 DNA sequence: TGTGCCAGCAGTTACGATTTCGGGACAGCGAACTACGAGCAGTACTTC. Translation gives CASSYDFGTANYEQYF. This chain links TRBV6-2 or TRBV6-3 with TRBJ2-7, with 7 positions matching TRBD1. CDR1 is MNHEY and CDR2 is SVGEGT in the germline V gene. Trimming took 2 bases from V and 3 from J; bases not matched to a gene: 10. The CDR3 runs 16 residues.

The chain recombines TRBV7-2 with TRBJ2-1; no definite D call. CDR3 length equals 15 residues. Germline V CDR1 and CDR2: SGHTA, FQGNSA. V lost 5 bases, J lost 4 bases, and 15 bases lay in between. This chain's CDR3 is CASSTPVGGYNEQFF. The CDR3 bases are TGTGCCAGCAGCACCCCCGTGGGTGGTTACAATGAGCAGTTCTTC. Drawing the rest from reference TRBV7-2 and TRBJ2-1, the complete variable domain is GAGVSQSPSNKVTEKGKDVELRCDPISGHTALYWYRQSLGQGLEFLIYFQGNSAPDKSGLPSDRFSAERTGGSVSTLTIQRTQQEDSAVYLCASSTPVGGYNEQFFGPGTRLTVL.

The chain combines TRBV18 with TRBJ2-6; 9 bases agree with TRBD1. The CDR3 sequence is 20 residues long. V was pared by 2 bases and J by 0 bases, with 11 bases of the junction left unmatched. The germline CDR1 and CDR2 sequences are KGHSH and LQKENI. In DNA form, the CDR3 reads TGTGCCAGCTCACCATCCTTAGGGACAGGGAGTAGCTCTGGGGCCAACGTCCTGACTTTC. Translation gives CASSPSLGTGSSSGANVLTF.

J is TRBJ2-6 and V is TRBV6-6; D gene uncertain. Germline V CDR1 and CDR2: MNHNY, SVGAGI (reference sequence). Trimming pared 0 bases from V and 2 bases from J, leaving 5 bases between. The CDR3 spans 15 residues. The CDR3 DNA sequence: TGTGCCAGCAGTTACTCCCGGGCTGGGGCCAACGTCCTGACTTTC. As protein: CASSYSRAGANVLTF.

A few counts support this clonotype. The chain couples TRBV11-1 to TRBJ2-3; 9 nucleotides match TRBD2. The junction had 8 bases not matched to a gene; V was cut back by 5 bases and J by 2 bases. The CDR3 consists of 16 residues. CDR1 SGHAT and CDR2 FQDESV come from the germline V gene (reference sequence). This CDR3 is CASSAGLADFTDTQYF. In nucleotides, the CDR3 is TGTGCCAGCAGCGCGGGACTAGCAGATTTCACAGATACGCAGTATTTT.

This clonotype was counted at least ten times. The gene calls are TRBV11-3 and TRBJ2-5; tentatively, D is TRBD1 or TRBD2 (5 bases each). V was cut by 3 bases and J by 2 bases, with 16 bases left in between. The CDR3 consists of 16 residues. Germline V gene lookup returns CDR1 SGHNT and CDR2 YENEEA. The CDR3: CASSFAPMRGQETQYF. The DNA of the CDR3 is TGTGCCAGCAGCTTTGCTCCTATGAGGGGACAAGAGACCCAGTACTTC.

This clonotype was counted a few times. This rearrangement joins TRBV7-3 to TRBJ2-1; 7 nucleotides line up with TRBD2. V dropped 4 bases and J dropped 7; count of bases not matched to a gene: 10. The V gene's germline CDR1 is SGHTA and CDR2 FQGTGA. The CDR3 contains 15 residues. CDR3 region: CASSSVLGGWNEQFF. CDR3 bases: TGTGCCAGCAGCTCCGTGCTGGGAGGGTGGAATGAGCAGTTCTTC.